This TCR beta chain originates from a study of shared clonotypes between healthy human individuals. Overall study context: For every donor, three CD4 naive, three CD4 memory, two CD8 naive and one CD8 memory plates were used.

V lost 3 bases, J lost 1 base, and 8 bases lay in between. Looked up from germline, CDR1 is MDHEN and CDR2 is SYDVKM. The CDR3 runs 14 residues. The study enrolled healthy HIV-negative adults without recent acute infections or vaccinations as donors. From CD4+ cells came CD45RA+ naive and CD45RA-negative memory subsets. Several immunoSEQ plates received, in even portions, the genomic DNA of each subset. This table comes from immunoSEQ multiplex PCR, and its TCRdb copy is limited to in-frame clones, with some not included. The sample records some 1.5 million clones, 96% being singletons. The receptor's source is a man younger than 40 in good health. The chain joins TRBV28 to TRBJ2-3; no definite D call. The sample taken for sequencing was naive CD4+ T cells sorted from blood. Subset given: CD45RA+ positively selected. This CDR3 is CASSLMVGTDTQYF. In nucleotides, the CDR3 is TGTGCCAGCAGTTTGATGGTTGGCACAGATACGCAGTATTTT.